This T cell receptor (beta chain) was identified in a study of T cells in Graves' hyperthyroidism and ophthalmopathy. Amplification targeted TCR beta CDR3 regions from RNA transcripts. Researchers ran a first-round RT-PCR on the TCR CDR3 using the HTBI primer set. In TCRdb, the multiplex PCR reads were re-called with MiXCR into one record per CDR3 protein. This table has roughly 500,000 distinct CDR3 sequences, roughly 46% appearing once. This clonotype was picked up many times. The CDR3 sequence is 15 residues long. V was cut by 6 bases and J by 0 bases, with 15 bases left in between. Germline V gene lookup returns CDR1 DFQATT and CDR2 SNEGSKA (reference sequence).

The sequencing sample was made of peripheral blood or thyroid tissue (not recorded which). The rearrangement uses TRBV20-1 and TRBJ1-5, with D possibly matching TRBD1 (6 bases). The receptor was isolated from an adult woman with Graves' disease, either hyperthyroidism or ophthalmopathy (not recorded which). The CDR3 region is CSADGTPYSNQPQHF. As DNA, the CDR3 is TGCAGTGCGGACGGGACACCTTATAGCAATCAGCCCCAGCATTTT.